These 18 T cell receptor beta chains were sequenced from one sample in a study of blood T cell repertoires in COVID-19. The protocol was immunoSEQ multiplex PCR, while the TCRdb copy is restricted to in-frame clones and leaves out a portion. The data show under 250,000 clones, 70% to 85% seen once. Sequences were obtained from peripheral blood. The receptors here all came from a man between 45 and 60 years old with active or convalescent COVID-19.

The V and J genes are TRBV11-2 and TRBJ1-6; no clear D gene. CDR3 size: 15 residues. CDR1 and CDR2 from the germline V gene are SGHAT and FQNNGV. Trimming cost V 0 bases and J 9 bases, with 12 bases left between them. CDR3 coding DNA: TGTGCCAGCAGCTTAGAGGCGGGTTGGGGTTCACCCCTCCACTTT. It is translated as CASSLEAGWGSPLHF.

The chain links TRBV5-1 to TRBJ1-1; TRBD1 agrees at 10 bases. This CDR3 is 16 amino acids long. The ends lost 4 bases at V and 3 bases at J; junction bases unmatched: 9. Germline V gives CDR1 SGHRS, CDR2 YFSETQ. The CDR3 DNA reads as TGCGCCAGCAGCATGACAGGGGGCGCAGGATACACTGAAGCTTTCTTT. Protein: CASSMTGGAGYTEAFF. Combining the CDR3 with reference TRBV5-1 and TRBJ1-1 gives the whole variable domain KAGVTQTPRYLIKTRGQQVTLSCSPISGHRSVSWYQQTPGQGLQFLFEYFSETQRNKGNFPGRFSGRQFSNSRSEMNVSTLELGDSALYLCASSMTGGAGYTEAFFGQGTRLTVV.

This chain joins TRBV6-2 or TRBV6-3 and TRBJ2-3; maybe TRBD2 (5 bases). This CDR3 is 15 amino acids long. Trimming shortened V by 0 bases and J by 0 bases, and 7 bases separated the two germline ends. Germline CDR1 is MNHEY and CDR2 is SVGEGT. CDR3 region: CASSYSGGSTDTQYF. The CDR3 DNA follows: TGTGCCAGCAGTTACTCGGGCGGGAGCACAGATACGCAGTATTTT.

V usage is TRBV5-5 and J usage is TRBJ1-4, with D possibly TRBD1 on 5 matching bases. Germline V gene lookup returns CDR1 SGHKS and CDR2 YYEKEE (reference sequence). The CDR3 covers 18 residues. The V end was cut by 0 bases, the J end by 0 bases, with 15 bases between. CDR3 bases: TGTGCCAGCAGCTTGGTTCTCAGGGCAAGTGCAACTAATGAAAAACTGTTTTTT. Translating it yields CASSLVLRASATNEKLFF.

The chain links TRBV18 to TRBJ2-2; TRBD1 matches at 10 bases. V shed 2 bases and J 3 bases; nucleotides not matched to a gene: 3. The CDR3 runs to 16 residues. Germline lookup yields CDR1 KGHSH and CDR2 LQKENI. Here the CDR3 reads CASSPKGQGDTGELFF. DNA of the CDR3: TGTGCCAGCTCACCAAAAGGACAGGGGGACACCGGGGAGCTGTTTTTT.

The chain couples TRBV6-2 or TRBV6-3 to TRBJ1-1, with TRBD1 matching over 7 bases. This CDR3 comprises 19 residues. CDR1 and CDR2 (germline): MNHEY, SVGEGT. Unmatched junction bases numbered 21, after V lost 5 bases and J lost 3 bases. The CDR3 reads CASSLLEPGQNLFYTEAFF. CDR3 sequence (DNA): TGTGCCAGCAGTCTCCTAGAACCGGGACAGAATCTATTTTACACTGAAGCTTTCTTT.

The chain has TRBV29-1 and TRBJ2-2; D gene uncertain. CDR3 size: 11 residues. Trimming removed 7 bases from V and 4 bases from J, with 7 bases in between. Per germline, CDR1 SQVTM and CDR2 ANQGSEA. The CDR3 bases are TGCAGCGGGTCCGGCACCGGGGAGCTGTTTTTT. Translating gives CSGSGTGELFF.

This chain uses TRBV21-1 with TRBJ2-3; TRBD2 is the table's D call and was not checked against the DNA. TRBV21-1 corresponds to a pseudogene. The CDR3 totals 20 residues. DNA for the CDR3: TGTGCCAGCAGCAAAGGCTGGGGGTTGAGTCCCAGCGGGGGCCTGGATACGCAGTATTTT. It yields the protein CASSKGWGLSPSGGLDTQYF.

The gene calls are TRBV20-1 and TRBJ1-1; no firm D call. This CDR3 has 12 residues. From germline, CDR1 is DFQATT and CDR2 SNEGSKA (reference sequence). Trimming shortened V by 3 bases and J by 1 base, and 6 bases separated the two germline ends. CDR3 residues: CSASRQNTEAFF. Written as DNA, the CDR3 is TGCAGTGCTAGTCGACAGAACACTGAAGCTTTCTTT.

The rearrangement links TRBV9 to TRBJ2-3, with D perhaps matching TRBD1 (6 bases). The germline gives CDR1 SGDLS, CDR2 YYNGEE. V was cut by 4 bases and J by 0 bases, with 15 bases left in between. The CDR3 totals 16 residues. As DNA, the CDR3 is TGTGCCAGCAGCCCCCACGACAGGCCAAGCACAGATACGCAGTATTTT. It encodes CASSPHDRPSTDTQYF.

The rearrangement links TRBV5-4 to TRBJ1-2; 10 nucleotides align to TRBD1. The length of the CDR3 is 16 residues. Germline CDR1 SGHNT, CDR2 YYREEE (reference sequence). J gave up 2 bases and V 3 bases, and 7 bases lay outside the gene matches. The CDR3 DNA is TGTGCCAGCAGCTCTTCATTGGGACAGGGGAACTATGGCTACACCTTC. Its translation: CASSSSLGQGNYGYTF.

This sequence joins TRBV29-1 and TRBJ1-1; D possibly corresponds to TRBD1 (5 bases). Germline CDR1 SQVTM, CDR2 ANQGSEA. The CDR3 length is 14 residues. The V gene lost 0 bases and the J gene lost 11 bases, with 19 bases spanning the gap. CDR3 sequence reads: CSVEDMRSTAGAFF. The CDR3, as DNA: TGCAGCGTTGAAGACATGCGGAGTACCGCAGGGGCTTTCTTT.

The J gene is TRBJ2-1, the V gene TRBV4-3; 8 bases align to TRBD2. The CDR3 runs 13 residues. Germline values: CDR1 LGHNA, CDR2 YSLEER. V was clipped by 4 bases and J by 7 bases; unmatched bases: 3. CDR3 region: CASSLGTSNEQFF. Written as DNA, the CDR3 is TGCGCCAGCAGCCTCGGGACTAGTAATGAGCAGTTCTTC.

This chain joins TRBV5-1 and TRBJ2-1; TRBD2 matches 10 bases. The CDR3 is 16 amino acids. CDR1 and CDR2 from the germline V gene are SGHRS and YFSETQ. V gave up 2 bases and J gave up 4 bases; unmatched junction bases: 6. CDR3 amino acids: CASSFRLAGAYNEQFF. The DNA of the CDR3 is TGCGCCAGCAGCTTTCGGCTAGCGGGGGCTTACAATGAGCAGTTCTTC. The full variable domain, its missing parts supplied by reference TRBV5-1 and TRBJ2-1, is KAGVTQTPRYLIKTRGQQVTLSCSPISGHRSVSWYQQTPGQGLQFLFEYFSETQRNKGNFPGRFSGRQFSNSRSEMNVSTLELGDSALYLCASSFRLAGAYNEQFFGPGTRLTVL.

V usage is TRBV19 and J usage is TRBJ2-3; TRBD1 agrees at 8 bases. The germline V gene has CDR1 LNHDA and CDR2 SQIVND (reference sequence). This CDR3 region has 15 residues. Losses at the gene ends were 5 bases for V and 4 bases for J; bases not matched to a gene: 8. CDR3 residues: CASSSRGHWADTQYF. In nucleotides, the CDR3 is TGTGCCAGTAGTTCCAGGGGGCACTGGGCAGATACGCAGTATTTT.

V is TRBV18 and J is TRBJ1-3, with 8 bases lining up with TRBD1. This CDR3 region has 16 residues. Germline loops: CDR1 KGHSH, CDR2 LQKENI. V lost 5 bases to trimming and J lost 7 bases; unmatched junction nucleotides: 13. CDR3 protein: CASSSDRVDWLNTIYF. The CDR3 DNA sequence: TGTGCCAGCTCATCGGACAGGGTAGATTGGTTGAACACCATATATTTT.

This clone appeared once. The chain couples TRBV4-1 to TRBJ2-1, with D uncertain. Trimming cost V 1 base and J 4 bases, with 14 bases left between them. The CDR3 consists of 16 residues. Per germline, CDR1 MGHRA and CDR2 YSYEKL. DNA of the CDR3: TGCGCCAGCAGCCAAGGGCCCTTCGACATATACAATGAGCAGTTCTTC. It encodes CASSQGPFDIYNEQFF.

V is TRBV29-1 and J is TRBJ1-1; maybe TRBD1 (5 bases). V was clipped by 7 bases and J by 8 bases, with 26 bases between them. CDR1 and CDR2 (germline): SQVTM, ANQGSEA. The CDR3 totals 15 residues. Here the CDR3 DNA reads TGCAGCGCTAGCAATCGTCTACAGGAATCCCGAGAAGCTTTCTTT. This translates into CSASNRLQESREAFF.